The rows below give T cell receptor beta chains drawn from one sample of a study of T-cell reconstitution after alpha-beta-depleted transplantation in children. MiXCR, applied by TCRdb to the PCR reads, yields one record per CDR3 protein. The sample includes approximately 170,000 distinct CDR3 sequences, around 10% of them seen just once. The source material was PBMCs, sampled before TCRalphabeta/CD19-depleted stem cell transplant. All receptors derive from a boy between 2 and 10 years old with acute myeloid leukemia, due to receive a stem cell transplant. Both conserved end residues are part of each CDR3. D genes are given only for firm matches. Clone size is stated in some rows and not others, as once, few, many or a class when expanded.

>TRBV7-9|TRBJ2-7|TRBD2|many
TGTGCCAGCAGCAAAAGGACTAGCGGGGATACCTACGAGCAGTACTTC
CASSKRTSGDTYEQYF
>TRBV4-1|TRBJ2-3|-|many
TGCGCCAGCAGCTCAAAGGTCCGGGGGGCAAGCACAGATACGCAGTATTTT
CASSSKVRGASTDTQYF
>TRBV11-2|TRBJ1-1|-|many
TGTGCCACTACCGGCCCCAGGGCCCGGGGTGAAGCTTTCTTT
CATTGPRARGEAFF
>TRBV7-9|TRBJ2-2|TRBD1|many
TGTGCCAGCAGCTTCGATGAGACAGGGGCCACCGGGGAGCTGTTTTTT
CASSFDETGATGELFF
>TRBV7-9|TRBJ2-7|TRBD1|many
TGTGCCAGCAGCCGAGGGGGCAATTACTACGAGCAGTACTTC
CASSRGGNYYEQYF
>TRBV29-1|TRBJ2-5|TRBD2|many
TGCAGCGTTGCGGGGGGGCCAGAGACCCAGTACTTC
CSVAGGPETQYF
>TRBV5-1|TRBJ2-5|-|many
TGCGCCAGCAGCTTGGTCCACGCAGAAGAGACCCAGTACTTC
CASSLVHAEETQYF
>TRBV20-1|TRBJ2-3|TRBD2|-
TGCAGTGCTCAGCGGATTAGCGGGAGATCAGATACGCAGTATTTT
CSAQRISGRSDTQYF
>TRBV7-2|TRBJ1-1|-|many
TGTGCCAGCAGCTTAGCTAAATTCGGGGTGACTGAAGCTTTCTTT
CASSLAKFGVTEAFF
>TRBV24-1|TRBJ1-5|-|many
TGTGCCACCAGTGATGGGGAGTTAAATCAGCCCCAGCATTTT
CATSDGELNQPQHF
>TRBV24-1|TRBJ2-1|TRBD2|many
TGTGCCACCAGTGGAGGCGGGAGCTCCTACAATGAGCAGTTCTTC
CATSGGGSSYNEQFF
>TRBV4-2|TRBJ2-1|TRBD2|many
TGTGCCAGCAGCCCGGGATCTAGCGGGGTCAATGAGCAGTTCTTC
CASSPGSSGVNEQFF
>TRBV3-1|TRBJ1-1|-|many
TGTGCCAGCAGCCACGGGGGCTACTCTGAAGCTTTCTTT
CASSHGGYSEAFF
>TRBV7-2|TRBJ2-5|TRBD2|many
TGTGCCAGCAGCTTAGCGCCCCCGGGGGGGGCCCAAGAGACCCAGTACTTC
CASSLAPPGGAQETQYF